These 22 T cell receptor beta chains were sequenced from one sample in a study of blood T cell repertoires in COVID-19. TCRdb keeps only in-frame clones here, not all; method: immunoSEQ multiplex PCR. This table has about 80,000 clones, about 72% appearing once. The sample was peripheral blood. Receptors were obtained from a man aged 70-80 years with active or convalescent COVID-19.

As concerns this clone: Other DNA sequences in this specimen translate into the identical CDR3. This chain connects TRBV6-5 to TRBJ2-7; TRBD1 might be the D (6 bases). Germline CDR1 is MNHEY and CDR2 is SVGAGI. This CDR3 has 13 residues. The V end lost 0 bases, the J end lost 4 bases, and 7 bases lay between the germline ends. In DNA form, the CDR3 reads TGTGCCAGCAGTTACTCGAGGGGGTACGAGCAGTACTTC. Its translation is CASSYSRGYEQYF.

V is TRBV18 and J is TRBJ1-1, with D uncertain. V lost 4 bases to trimming and J lost 4 bases, with 10 bases between them. Germline V gene sequence: CDR1 KGHSH, CDR2 LQKENI. The CDR3 covers 13 residues. This CDR3 reads CASSLSRGTEAFF. CDR3 DNA sequence: TGTGCCAGCTCACTGTCTCGGGGCACTGAAGCTTTCTTT.

The chain carries TRBV12-5 and TRBJ1-5; D ambiguous. The germline V and J ends were trimmed by 7 bases and 4 bases, with 8 bases remaining between them. The germline V gene has CDR1 LGHNT and CDR2 FRNRAP. The CDR3 extends over 12 amino acids. The DNA of the CDR3 is TGTGCTAGTGTCTATGCGAATCAGCCCCAGCATTTT. This translates into CASVYANQPQHF. The whole variable domain, filled in from reference TRBV12-5 and TRBJ1-5, reads DARVTQTPRHKVTEMGQEVTMRCQPILGHNTVFWYRQTMMQGLELLAYFRNRAPLDDSGMPKDRFSAEMPDATLATLKIQPSEPRDSAVYFCASVYANQPQHFGDGTRLSIL.

The J gene is TRBJ1-2, the V gene TRBV28; maybe TRBD1 (6 bases). This CDR3 is 13 amino acids long. Germline lookup yields CDR1 MDHEN and CDR2 SYDVKM. The germline V and J ends were trimmed by 1 base and 8 bases, with 11 bases remaining between them. In DNA form, the CDR3 reads TGTGCCAGCAGTTTATCAGGGGCTGGGGGCTACACCTTC. This sequence encodes CASSLSGAGGYTF.

The CDR3 is CASSEVGRNYGYTF. The CDR3 bases are TGTGCCAGCAGCGAAGTGGGCAGAAACTATGGCTACACCTTC. The V call is TRBV14, the J call TRBJ1-2; no definite D call. This CDR3 spans 14 amino acids. Germline values: CDR1 SGHDN, CDR2 FVKESK. Trimming took off 5 bases at V and 2 bases at J, with 12 bases between the two ends.

This chain uses TRBV2 with TRBJ2-7, with D unresolved. Germline V lookup: CDR1 SNHLY, CDR2 FYNNEI. V was cut by 3 bases and J by 6 bases, with 6 bases left in between. CDR3 length: 11 amino acids. The DNA of the CDR3 is TGTGCCAGCAGTGAGTGGAGCGAGCAGTACTTC. It yields the protein CASSEWSEQYF.

This clone was seen ten or more times. The chain recombines TRBV11-1 with TRBJ2-3; D perhaps matches TRBD1 (5 bases). CDR3 length equals 16 residues. V shed 1 base and J shed 2 bases, with 13 bases lying between them. From germline, CDR1 is SGHAT and CDR2 FQDESV (reference sequence). CDR3 sequence reads: CASSLVGGAVTDTQYF. The DNA of the CDR3 is TGTGCCAGCAGCTTAGTAGGTGGGGCAGTCACAGATACGCAGTATTTT.

The chain carries TRBV11-2 and TRBJ2-7; tentatively, D is TRBD2 (6 bases). There are 12 residues in the CDR3. Between the trimmed V and J ends, which lost 0 bases and 9 bases, there was a span of 9 bases. Germline V gene data show CDR1 as SGHAT and CDR2 as FQNNGV. CDR3 sequence (DNA): TGTGCCAGCAGCTTAGAAGGGGAGGTGCAGTACTTC. It specifies CASSLEGEVQYF.

This chain links TRBV3-1 (or the pseudogene TRBV3-2) with TRBJ2-3; D perhaps matches TRBD2 (6 bases). The germline V gene encodes CDR1 LGHDT and CDR2 YNNKEL (reference sequence). V lost 1 base and J lost 1, with 6 bases in between. The CDR3 covers 14 residues. The CDR3 coding sequence is TGTGCCAGCAGCCAAGCTAGCGGCACAGATACGCAGTATTTT. The encoded protein is CASSQASGTDTQYF.

The chain uses TRBV5-4 and TRBJ2-7, with D perhaps TRBD2 (6 bases). Germline V gene lookup returns CDR1 SGHNT and CDR2 YYREEE (reference sequence). CDR3 length: 14 residues. V dropped 4 bases and J dropped 5 bases, with 16 bases sitting between them. The DNA for the CDR3 is TGTGCCAGCAGCCCCAGATCGGAGGGCGACGAGCAGTACTTC. Translating gives CASSPRSEGDEQYF.

The rearrangement joins TRBV19 to TRBJ2-2, with 15 positions matching TRBD2. Germline V gene sequence: CDR1 LNHDA, CDR2 SQIVND (reference sequence). V shed 3 bases and J 6 bases; nucleotides not matched to a gene: 5. The CDR3 consists of 17 residues. The CDR3, as DNA: TGTGCCAGTAGTATTGTAGGGACTAGCGGGGGGCCCGGGGAGCTGTTTTTT. This encodes CASSIVGTSGGPGELFF.

This sequence joins TRBV5-1 and TRBJ2-1; the match to TRBD2 covers 16 bases. The CDR3 length is 17 residues. The germline CDR1 and CDR2 sequences are SGHRS and YFSETQ. V dropped 0 bases and J dropped 8; count of bases not matched to a gene: 5. CDR3 sequence (DNA): TGCGCCAGCAGCTTGGCCGGGACTAGCGGGGGGGCCTATGAGCAGTTCTTC. Encoded protein: CASSLAGTSGGAYEQFF. Filled out from reference TRBV5-1 and TRBJ2-1, the complete variable domain reads KAGVTQTPRYLIKTRGQQVTLSCSPISGHRSVSWYQQTPGQGLQFLFEYFSETQRNKGNFPGRFSGRQFSNSRSEMNVSTLELGDSALYLCASSLAGTSGGAYEQFFGPGTRLTVL.

The chain recombines TRBV11-3 with TRBJ2-2; D possibly corresponds to TRBD1 (6 bases). The CDR3 is 14 residues long. Deletions cut 3 bases from V and 1 base from J, with 6 bases between. Germline CDR1 reads SGHNT; CDR2 reads YENEEA. CDR3 in DNA: TGTGCCAGCAGCTTGGGACAGAACACCGGGGAGCTGTTTTTT. It is translated as CASSLGQNTGELFF. The complete variable domain, with remaining parts taken from reference TRBV11-3 and TRBJ2-2, reads EAGVVQSPRYKIIEKKQPVAFWCNPISGHNTLYWYLQNLGQGPELLIRYENEEAVDDSQLPKDRFSAERLKGVDSTLKIQPAELGDSAVYLCASSLGQNTGELFFGEGSRLTVL.

This clone was observed a single time. V usage is TRBV30 and J usage is TRBJ1-5, with a weak D call TRBD1 (5 bases). The CDR3 sequence is 14 residues long. Germline CDR1 GTSNPN, CDR2 SVGIG (reference sequence). V gave up 4 bases and J gave up 6 bases, with 16 bases separating them. The CDR3 DNA reads TGTGCCTGGACTTCGGGGGGGTTTGGTCAGCCCCAGCATTTT. The encoded protein is CAWTSGGFGQPQHF.

This chain links TRBV7-8 with TRBJ1-3; TRBD1 aligns across 9 bases. This CDR3 region has 15 residues. CDR1 and CDR2 (germline): SGHVS, FQNEAQ. Trimming cost V 4 bases and J 2 bases; bases outside gene matches: 3. For the CDR3, the DNA is TGTGCCAGCAGCTCCGGGACAGGGACTGGAAACACCATATATTTT. It translates to CASSSGTGTGNTIYF. The full variable domain, in which reference TRBV7-8 and TRBJ1-3 provide the parts outside the CDR3, is GAGVSQSPRYKVAKRGQDVALRCDPISGHVSLFWYQQALGQGPEFLTYFQNEAQLDKSGLPSDRFFAERPEGSVSTLKIQRTQQEDSAVYLCASSSGTGTGNTIYFGEGSWLTVV.

The rearrangement links TRBV6-6 to TRBJ2-7; 7 positions agree with TRBD1. Per germline, CDR1 MNHNY and CDR2 SVGAGI (reference sequence). V gave up 7 bases and J gave up 5 bases; unmatched junction bases: 8. This CDR3 contains 13 residues. This CDR3 is CASTRQQGNEQYF. DNA of the CDR3: TGTGCCAGCACTCGGCAACAGGGGAACGAGCAGTACTTC.

This clone appeared a few times. The V and J genes are TRBV28 and TRBJ1-1; D might be TRBD1 (5 bases). The CDR3 loop spans 14 amino acids. Trimming pared 6 bases from V and 0 bases from J, leaving 11 bases between. Germline V gene data show CDR1 as MDHEN and CDR2 as SYDVKM. The CDR3 protein is CASSGRAMNTEAFF. The CDR3 coding sequence is TGTGCCAGCAGCGGCAGGGCCATGAACACTGAAGCTTTCTTT.

This clone appeared a few times. This chain links TRBV29-1 with TRBJ1-1, with TRBD1 matching 7 bases. The CDR3 totals 13 residues. The germline CDR1 and CDR2 sequences are SQVTM and ANQGSEA. V was pared by 7 bases and J by 1 base, with 6 bases of the junction left unmatched. The chain's CDR3 is CSGRTGWNTEAFF. The CDR3 nucleotides read TGCAGCGGGAGGACAGGATGGAACACTGAAGCTTTCTTT.

The V call is TRBV29-1, the J call TRBJ1-2; 11 bases line up with TRBD1. The germline gives CDR1 SQVTM, CDR2 ANQGSEA. This CDR3 is 14 amino acids long. V was pared by 3 bases and J by 6 bases, with 6 bases of the junction left unmatched. The CDR3 protein is CSVDGGQGANGYTF. The CDR3 DNA reads TGCAGCGTTGATGGCGGACAGGGGGCCAATGGCTACACCTTC.

This chain connects TRBV6-5 to TRBJ2-1, with 9 bases aligning to TRBD1. The J segment lost 3 bases and the V segment lost 4 bases, leaving 4 bases of the junction unmatched. The germline gives CDR1 MNHEY, CDR2 SVGAGI. This CDR3 has 15 amino acids. The CDR3 region is CASSSRDRVYNEQFF. The CDR3, as DNA: TGTGCCAGCAGTTCCCGGGACAGGGTCTACAATGAGCAGTTCTTC.

The J gene is TRBJ2-3, the V gene TRBV5-4, with TRBD2 identical over 8 bases. V gave up 4 bases and J gave up 2 bases; unmatched junction bases: 3. Looked up from germline, CDR1 is SGHNT and CDR2 is YYREEE (reference sequence). The CDR3 is 14 residues long. This chain's CDR3 is CASSRTSNTDTQYF. Written as DNA, the CDR3 is TGTGCCAGCAGCCGGACTAGCAACACAGATACGCAGTATTTT.

The chain links TRBV7-9 to TRBJ2-1; no definite D call. V shed 4 bases and J shed 8 bases, with 3 bases lying between them. The CDR3 covers 10 residues. CDR1 and CDR2 from the germline V gene are SEHNR and FQNEAQ (reference sequence). For the CDR3, the DNA is TGTGCCAGCAGCTCGGATGAGCAGTTCTTC. Its protein is CASSSDEQFF.